The 18 T cell receptor beta chains presented below share a single source sample, sequenced in a study of OX40 agonist ivuxolimab in advanced cancers. Measured with immunoSEQ multiplex PCR; TCRdb has only the in-frame clones, and not every one. The repertoire holds 49,000 or so clones, with 84% as singletons. Sequencing used CD4+ or CD8+ T cells sorted from blood, obtained in a trial of the OX40 agonist ivuxolimab. These TCRs come from an adult with an advanced solid tumor such as melanoma, head and neck, liver or kidney cancer.

V usage is TRBV9 and J usage is TRBJ2-5, with 10 bases lining up with TRBD2. The V and J ends lost 1 base and 3 bases, in that order; junction bases with no gene match: 6. The CDR3 length is 16 residues. Germline V lookup: CDR1 SGDLS, CDR2 YYNGEE. The CDR3: CASSVRPSGGKETQYF. CDR3 DNA sequence: TGTGCCAGCAGCGTAAGGCCTAGCGGGGGAAAAGAGACCCAGTACTTC.

The rearrangement joins TRBV9 to TRBJ1-1; D gene uncertain. The germline CDR1 and CDR2 sequences are SGDLS and YYNGEE. CDR3 length: 15 amino acids. V was shortened by 4 bases and J by 0 bases, with 13 bases between the two germline ends. CDR3 sequence: CASSPLPDLNTEAFF. CDR3 sequence (DNA): TGTGCCAGCAGCCCCCTCCCTGACTTGAACACTGAAGCTTTCTTT.

J is TRBJ2-1 and V is TRBV29-1; 13 nucleotides line up with TRBD2. Germline CDR1 is SQVTM and CDR2 is ANQGSEA. The CDR3 loop spans 14 amino acids. V lost 7 bases and J lost 6; bases outside the gene matches: 6. The CDR3 here is CSARTSGSINEQFF. CDR3 DNA sequence: TGCAGCGCTAGGACTAGCGGGAGTATCAATGAGCAGTTCTTC.

The CDR3 nucleotides are TGTGCCTGGAGTGGGGGGGCAGGGTATGGTGCAGATACGCAGTATTTT. As protein: CAWSGGAGYGADTQYF. The chain couples TRBV30 to TRBJ2-3; either TRBD1 or TRBD2 may fit D (6 bases each). The length of the CDR3 is 16 residues. CDR1 GTSNPN and CDR2 SVGIG come from the germline V gene (reference sequence). Between the trimmed V and J ends, which lost 1 base and 4 bases, there was a span of 18 bases.

This sequence joins TRBV12-5 and TRBJ2-5; a possible D gene is TRBD2 (5 bases). The germline gives CDR1 LGHNT, CDR2 FRNRAP. The CDR3 length is 12 residues. V was pared by 7 bases and J by 2 bases, with 8 bases between. The CDR3 DNA reads as TGTGCTAGTGCCCGGGATCAAGAGACCCAGTACTTC. This codes for CASARDQETQYF.

In nucleotides, the CDR3 is TGTGCCAGTAGTATGGGGACCGGACTCTACGAGCAGTACTTC. Protein: CASSMGTGLYEQYF. The rearrangement uses TRBV19 and TRBJ2-7, with D perhaps assigned TRBD1 or TRBD2 (5 bases each). The V gene lost 3 bases and the J gene lost 3 bases, with 12 bases spanning the gap. Germline values: CDR1 LNHDA, CDR2 SQIVND (reference sequence). This CDR3 has 14 amino acids.

The rearrangement links TRBV19 to TRBJ2-3, with TRBD2 matching over 13 bases. The germline V gene encodes CDR1 LNHDA and CDR2 SQIVND (reference sequence). The CDR3 covers 12 residues. V was clipped by 10 bases and J by 7 bases; unmatched bases: 2. CDR3 protein: CAIGTSGNTQYF. The CDR3, as DNA: TGTGCCATCGGGACTAGCGGGAATACGCAGTATTTT.

The chain combines TRBV5-8 with TRBJ1-2, with unresolved D. Germline V lookup: CDR1 SGHTS, CDR2 YDEGEE. There are 16 residues in the CDR3. The V and J ends lost 1 base and 1 base respectively, with 14 bases between them. The CDR3 here is CASSLPPREGNYGYTF. CDR3 DNA sequence: TGTGCCAGCAGCTTGCCCCCCCGCGAGGGTAACTATGGCTACACCTTC.

The chain carries TRBV6-6 and TRBJ1-1; D gene ambiguous. The CDR3 sequence is 13 residues long. The germline V gene encodes CDR1 MNHNY and CDR2 SVGAGI (reference sequence). The V end lost 0 bases, the J end lost 8 bases, and 10 bases lay between the germline ends. The CDR3 coding sequence is TGTGCCAGCAGTTACTCGGAGTACGGAGAAGCTTTCTTT. It codes for CASSYSEYGEAFF.

This clone was counted a few times. V usage is TRBV18 and J usage is TRBJ1-1; 9 bases match TRBD1. Trimming removed 4 bases from V and 1 base from J; junction bases left unmatched: 10. This CDR3 contains 17 residues. The germline CDR1 and CDR2 sequences are KGHSH and LQKENI. This chain's CDR3 is CASSRGTGTGQNTEAFF. Here the CDR3 DNA reads TGTGCCAGCTCACGAGGTACCGGGACAGGGCAGAACACTGAAGCTTTCTTT.

V usage is TRBV7-9 and J usage is TRBJ2-4; weak D call: TRBD2 (6 bases). CDR3 length: 16 amino acids. V was pared by 4 bases and J by 0 bases, with 13 bases between. Germline-derived CDR1 and CDR2 are SEHNR and FQNEAQ (reference sequence). CDR3 loop: CASSSEGGLAKNIQYF. The CDR3 DNA reads TGTGCCAGCAGCTCGGAGGGAGGACTAGCCAAAAACATTCAGTACTTC.

The chain carries TRBV6-5 and TRBJ2-2; 7 bases map to TRBD1. The germline V gene encodes CDR1 MNHEY and CDR2 SVGAGI. V was clipped by 6 bases and J by 4 bases; unmatched bases: 8. The CDR3 runs to 15 residues. The CDR3 nucleotides read TGTGCCAGCAGCCGAGGGGGCGCCGGCACCGGGGAGCTGTTTTTT. Encoded protein: CASSRGGAGTGELFF.

The V and J genes are TRBV29-1 and TRBJ2-1, with D possibly matching TRBD2 (6 bases). Germline lookup yields CDR1 SQVTM and CDR2 ANQGSEA. V gave up 4 bases and J gave up 4 bases, with 11 bases separating them. The CDR3 covers 13 residues. Here the CDR3 DNA reads TGCAGCGTTGGGGGGACTGGTTACAATGAGCAGTTCTTC. It codes for CSVGGTGYNEQFF.

This clone appeared a single time. V usage is TRBV4-1 and J usage is TRBJ1-1; D possibly corresponds to TRBD1 (6 bases). Trimming removed 4 bases at V and 1 base at J, with 28 bases between. The CDR3 contains 20 residues. From germline, CDR1 is MGHRA and CDR2 YSYEKL. The CDR3 DNA reads as TGCGCCAGCAGCCCGGTAGGTGGTAGGGGGACTCGACTCGGGAACACTGAAGCTTTCTTT. This gives the protein CASSPVGGRGTRLGNTEAFF.

This chain joins TRBV7-9 and TRBJ2-1, with D unresolved. The CDR3 spans 14 residues. The germline gives CDR1 SEHNR, CDR2 FQNEAQ (reference sequence). Trimming pared 5 bases from V and 0 bases from J, leaving 8 bases between. The DNA of the CDR3 is TGTGCCAGCAGCATAAGGGACTCCTACAATGAGCAGTTCTTC. Encoded protein: CASSIRDSYNEQFF.

The CDR3 DNA is TGTGCCAGCTCACCACCGGTGGAGGCTACGCAGTATTTT. Its protein product is CASSPPVEATQYF. The rearrangement joins TRBV18 to TRBJ2-3; possible D gene TRBD2, 5 bases. The CDR3 has 13 residues. Trimming took 0 bases from V and 8 from J, leaving 9 bases between them. Germline V CDR1 and CDR2: KGHSH, LQKENI.

The V and J genes are TRBV7-9 and TRBJ2-1; 8 bases are shared with TRBD1. CDR3 size: 16 residues. The trim removed 2 bases at V and 6 bases at J, leaving 9 bases unmatched. Germline V CDR1 and CDR2: SEHNR, FQNEAQ (reference sequence). The CDR3: CASSLPPGGAINEQFF. The CDR3 nucleotides read TGTGCCAGCAGCTTACCCCCAGGGGGCGCGATCAATGAGCAGTTCTTC.

Remarks on this clone: A junction boundary mismatches the germline segment, possibly from a read error. The chain recombines TRBV10-3 with TRBJ1-3; D is ambiguous. CDR3 length equals 14 residues. The germline V gene has CDR1 ENHRY and CDR2 SYGVKD. CDR3 residues: CAIGERDSGNTIYF. The CDR3 nucleotides are TGTGCCATCGGTGAGCGAGACTCTGGAAACACCATATATTTT.